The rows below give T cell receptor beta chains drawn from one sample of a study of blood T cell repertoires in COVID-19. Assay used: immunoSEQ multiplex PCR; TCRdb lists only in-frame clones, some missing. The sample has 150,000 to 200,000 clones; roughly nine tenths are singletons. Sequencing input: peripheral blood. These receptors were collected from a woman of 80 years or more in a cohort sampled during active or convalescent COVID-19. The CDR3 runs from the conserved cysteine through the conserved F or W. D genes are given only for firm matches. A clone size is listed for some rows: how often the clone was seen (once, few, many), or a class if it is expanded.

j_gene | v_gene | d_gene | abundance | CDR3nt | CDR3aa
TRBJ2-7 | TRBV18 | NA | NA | TGTGCCAGCTCACCAAACAGGGCTTCTCTCTACGAGCAGTACTTC | CASSPNRASLYEQYF
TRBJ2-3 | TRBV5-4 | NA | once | TGTGCCAGCAGCGCGGAGACGGGGGACACAGATACGCAGTATTTT | CASSAETGDTDTQYF
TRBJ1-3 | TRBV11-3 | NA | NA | TGTGCCAGCAGCCCCGACGGACAGTCTGGAAACACCATATATTTT | CASSPDGQSGNTIYF
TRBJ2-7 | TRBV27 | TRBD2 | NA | TGTGCCAGCAGTCTCAATGGGGCGGGGGTCTTCTACGAGCAGTACTTC | CASSLNGAGVFYEQYF
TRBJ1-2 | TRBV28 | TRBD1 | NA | TGTGCCAGCACCCTAACGGGGCAGGGGGCTCTGACGAATGGCTACACCTTC | CASTLTGQGALTNGYTF
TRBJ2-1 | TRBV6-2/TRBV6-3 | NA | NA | TGTGCCAGCAGTTACCTTGCGGGGCCGATCAATGAGCAGTTCTTC | CASSYLAGPINEQFF
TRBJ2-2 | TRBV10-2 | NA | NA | TGCGCCAGCAGTGAGTTGCGAGAGACCGGGGAGCTGTTTTTT | CASSELRETGELFF
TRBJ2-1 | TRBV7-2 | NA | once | TGTGCCAGCAGCTTAGGGGGACAAAAGGGAAATGAGCAGTTCTTC | CASSLGGQKGNEQFF
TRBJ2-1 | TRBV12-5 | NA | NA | TGTGCTAGTGGTTTGCCTCCGGGCTCCGGAGGGCAGTTCTTC | CASGLPPGSGGQFF
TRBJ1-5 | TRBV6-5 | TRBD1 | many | TGTGCCAGCAGTTACGGGACAGGTAGCAATCAGCCCCAGCATTTT | CASSYGTGSNQPQHF
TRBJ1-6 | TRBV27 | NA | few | TGTGCCAGCAGTTTAGGACTCTCCTATAATTCACCCCTCCACTTT | CASSLGLSYNSPLHF
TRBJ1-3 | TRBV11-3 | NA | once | TGTGCCAGCAGCCTAGCGGGTAGCTCTGGAAACACCATATATTTT | CASSLAGSSGNTIYF
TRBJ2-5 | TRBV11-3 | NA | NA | TGTGCCAGCAGCCACACTTGGACGTCGGGGAAAGGAGAGACCCAGTACTTC | CASSHTWTSGKGETQYF
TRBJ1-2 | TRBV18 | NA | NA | TGTGCCAGCTCACCATCCTCAGGGGCCGGCTTCTACACCTTC | CASSPSSGAGFYTF
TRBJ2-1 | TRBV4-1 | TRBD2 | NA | TGCGCCAGCAGCCAAGTTTCGCTCCCTCTAGCGGGAGCCAGAAATGAGCAGTTCTTC | CASSQVSLPLAGARNEQFF
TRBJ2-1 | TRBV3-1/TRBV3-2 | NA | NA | TGTGCCAGCAGCCAAGATCGGGTCTCCTACAATGAGCAGTTCTTC | CASSQDRVSYNEQFF
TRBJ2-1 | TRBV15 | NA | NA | TGTGCCACCAGCAGAGCGAGAGCCGAGCAGTTCTTC | CATSRARAEQFF
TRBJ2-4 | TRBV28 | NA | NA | TGTGCCAGCAGTCAAGGGACTATTCAGTACTTC | CASSQGTIQYF
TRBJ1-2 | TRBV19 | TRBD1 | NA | TGTGCCAGTAGTGTCCGAACCGGGACAGCCGGGTTGTCCTATGGCTACACCTTC | CASSVRTGTAGLSYGYTF
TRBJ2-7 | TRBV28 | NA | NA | TGTGCCAGCAGCCTAAGACAGGCCCAGCAGTACTTC | CASSLRQAQQYF
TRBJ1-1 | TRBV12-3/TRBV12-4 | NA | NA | TGTGCCAGCAGGAAAAAGAGGAACACTGAAGCTTTCTTT | CASRKKRNTEAFF
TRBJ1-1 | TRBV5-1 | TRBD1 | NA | TGCGCCAGCAGCTTACCGGGACAGGGGGCTGAAGCTTTCTTT | CASSLPGQGAEAFF
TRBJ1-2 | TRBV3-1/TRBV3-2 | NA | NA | TGTGCCAGCAGCCAAGACACCTTCGCGGGCTACACCTTC | CASSQDTFAGYTF
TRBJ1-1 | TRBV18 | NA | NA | TGTGCCAGCTCACCGGCGGGATTTGCAGGGAACACTGAAGCTTTCTTT | CASSPAGFAGNTEAFF
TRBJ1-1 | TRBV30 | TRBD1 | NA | TGTGCCTGGAGCTCATACAGGGACAGCACGGGCACTGAAGCTTTCTTT | CAWSSYRDSTGTEAFF
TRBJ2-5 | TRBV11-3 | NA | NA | TGTGCCAGCAGTTCACCCGGGTCTGTGGAGACCCAGTACTTC | CASSSPGSVETQYF
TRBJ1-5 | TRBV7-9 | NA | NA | TGTGCCAGCAGCCGGGGGGACTTCCAGCCCCAGCATTTT | CASSRGDFQPQHF
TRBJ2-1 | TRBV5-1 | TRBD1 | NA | TGCGCCAGCAGCTTCCGGGACAGCAAGATCAATGAGCAGTTCTTC | CASSFRDSKINEQFF
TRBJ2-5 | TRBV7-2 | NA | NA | TGTGCCAGCAGCCCGGAGGCGGGGTTACAGACCCAGTACTTC | CASSPEAGLQTQYF
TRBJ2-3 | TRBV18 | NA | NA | TGTGCCAGCACTTTCGCGGCGGGCGAGAGCACAGATACGCAGTATTTT | CASTFAAGESTDTQYF
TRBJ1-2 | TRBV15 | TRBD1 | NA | TGTGCCACCAGCGGACGGACAGGGGGCAACTATGGCTACACCTTC | CATSGRTGGNYGYTF
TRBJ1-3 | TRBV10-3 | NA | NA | TGTGCCATCAGGAACAGGGAATCGGGAAACACCATATATTTT | CAIRNRESGNTIYF
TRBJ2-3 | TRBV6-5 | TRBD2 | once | TGTGCCAGCAGCCTGACTAGCTTAACGGGCATGTATTTT | CASSLTSLTGMYF
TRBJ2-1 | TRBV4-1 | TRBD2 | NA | TGCGCCAGCAGCCAACCCCCATGGGGCCTAGCGGGAGGATTATACAATGAGCAGTTCTTC | CASSQPPWGLAGGLYNEQFF
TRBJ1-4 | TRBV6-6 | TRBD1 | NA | TGTGCCAGCAGTTCGGGACAGGGATTGGAAAAACTGTTTTTT | CASSSGQGLEKLFF
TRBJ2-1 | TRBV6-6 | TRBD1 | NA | TGTGCCAGCAGTTCCTCGAGGACAGGGTACGATGAGCAGTTCTTC | CASSSSRTGYDEQFF
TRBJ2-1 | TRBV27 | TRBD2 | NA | TGTGCCAGCAGTCCCTGGACTAGCGGGAATGGCAATGAGCAGTTCTTC | CASSPWTSGNGNEQFF
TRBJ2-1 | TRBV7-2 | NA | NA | TGTGCCAGCAGCGGCCTGGAGGGAACCGAGAATGAGCAGTTCTTC | CASSGLEGTENEQFF
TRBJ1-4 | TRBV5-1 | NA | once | TGCGCCAGCAGCTTGAGTTCGGGAGGGGATAATGAAAAACTGTTTTTT | CASSLSSGGDNEKLFF
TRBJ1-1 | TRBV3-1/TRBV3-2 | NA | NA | TGTGCCAGCAGCCAAGCAGGGGACACTGAAGCTTTCTTT | CASSQAGDTEAFF
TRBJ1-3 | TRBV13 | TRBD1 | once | TGTGCCAGCAGCGCCCGCCCAGGGGGAACTGGAAACACCATATATTTT | CASSARPGGTGNTIYF
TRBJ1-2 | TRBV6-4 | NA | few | TGTGCCAGCAGTGACGGTGCCACGGGTGGCTACACCTTC | CASSDGATGGYTF
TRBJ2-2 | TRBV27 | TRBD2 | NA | TGTGCCAGCAGTTCCCAAGGCGGACTAGCCGGGGTCACCGGGGAGCTGTTTTTT | CASSSQGGLAGVTGELFF
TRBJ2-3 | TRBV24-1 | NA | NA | TGTGCCACCAGTGATTTCTGGCCTGAGGCAGATACGCAGTATTTT | CATSDFWPEADTQYF
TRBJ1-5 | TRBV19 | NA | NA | TGTGCCAGTAGTATCGAGGAACAGCCCCAGCATTTT | CASSIEEQPQHF
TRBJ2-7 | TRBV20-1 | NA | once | TGCAGTGCTAGTGAGCGCGAGCAGTACTTC | CSASEREQYF
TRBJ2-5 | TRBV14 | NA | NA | TGTGCCAGCAGCCAAGGGCGATCAGGGAATCGGGAGACCCAGTACTTC | CASSQGRSGNRETQYF
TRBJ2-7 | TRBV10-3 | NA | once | TGTGCCATCAGCCAGGGGGGCTCCTACGAGCAGTACTTC | CAISQGGSYEQYF
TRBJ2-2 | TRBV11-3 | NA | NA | TGTGCCAGCAGCTTAGGAAGTCTAGCAACGTCCGGGGAGCTGTTTTTT | CASSLGSLATSGELFF
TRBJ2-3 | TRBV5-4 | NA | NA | TGTGCCAGCAGCTACGGAGGGCTAACCCTAGATACGCAGTATTTT | CASSYGGLTLDTQYF
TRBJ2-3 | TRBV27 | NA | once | TGTGCCAGCAGTTTAAGGGGGGGCCAATACTCGCAGTATTTT | CASSLRGGQYSQYF
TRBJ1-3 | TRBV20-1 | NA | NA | TGCAGTGCTAGTTGGCGGCACACCATATATTTT | CSASWRHTIYF
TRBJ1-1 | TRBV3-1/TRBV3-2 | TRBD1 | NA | TGTGCCAGCAGCCCGATGACAGGGGGCCGAACTGAAGCTTTCTTT | CASSPMTGGRTEAFF
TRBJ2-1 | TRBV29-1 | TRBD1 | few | TGCAGCGTTGACTGGGGACAGGGCTACAATGAGCAGTTCTTC | CSVDWGQGYNEQFF
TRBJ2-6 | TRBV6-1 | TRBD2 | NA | TGTGCCAGCAGTGCCCCTAGCGGGACCGACTCTGGGGCCAACGTCCTGACTTTC | CASSAPSGTDSGANVLTF
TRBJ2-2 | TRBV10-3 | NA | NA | TGTGCCATCAGTGATTCCGACTTCACCGGGGAGCTGTTTTTT | CAISDSDFTGELFF
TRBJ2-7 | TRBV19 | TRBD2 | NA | TGTGCCAGTAGTATAAGCCCCACCGGGCGGGGGGCCGAGCAGTACTTC | CASSISPTGRGAEQYF
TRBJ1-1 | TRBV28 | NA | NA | TGTGCCAGCAGTTTGTCAGGGTTCACTGAAGCTTTCTTT | CASSLSGFTEAFF
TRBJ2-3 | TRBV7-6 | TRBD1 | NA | TGTGCCAGCAGCTTAGCGGGGACAGGGCTCGGTACGCAGTATTTT | CASSLAGTGLGTQYF